This TCR beta chain was identified during a study of PD-L1 blockade in urothelial cancer. Turning to the study itself: Of roughly 30 patients, approximately 23 were males with bladder-origin urothelial cancer. At 3 weeks after treatment start (second dose) and again at 6 weeks, blood was analyzed.

TCRdb's table, derived via immunoSEQ multiplex PCR, lists solely in-frame clones and lacks some. This sample yields about 29,000 clones, of which 70% to 90% are seen a single time; roughly 3% belongs to the top ten. As for this clone: The antigen remains undetermined.

The study, taken as a whole, reports: Below-median pretreatment blood TCR clonality was associated with improved progression-free and overall survival.

The CDR3 contains 15 residues. V gave up 1 base and J gave up 6 bases; unmatched junction bases: 8. The germline gives CDR1 SGDLS, CDR2 YYNGEE. The V gene is TRBV9, the J gene TRBJ1-1; 8 bases map to TRBD1. The sequence was collected from a man aged 50 to 60 with urothelial cancer. The material sequenced was PBMCs, taken around atezolizumab (anti-PD-L1) treatment. The CDR3 is CASSVIGRGQSEAFF. CDR3 sequence (DNA): TGTGCCAGCAGCGTAATTGGCAGGGGGCAATCTGAAGCTTTCTTT.